This T cell receptor beta chain appears in the sequencing data of a study of T cell clonotyping in hematopoietic cell transplantation. This CDR3 has 14 residues. Looked up from germline, CDR1 is SGHTA and CDR2 is FQGNSA. V lost 2 bases and J 3 bases, leaving 10 bases between the germline ends. Study-wide results and limits: After transplant, recipient diversity fell while pathologically expanded clonotypes grew through day 180.

Regarding this clone: Its target is not known.

Clones were read by immunoSEQ multiplex PCR, and TCRdb kept only the in-frame ones, dropping some. The data show tens of thousands of clones, 90% to 95% seen once. This receptor was identified in a woman aged 45-59 years in good health. Some clones in this sample may be carry-over from other donors' samples. The J gene is TRBJ2-5, the V gene TRBV7-2; maybe TRBD1 (6 bases). Sequencing input: peripheral blood mononuclear cells. The CDR3 sequence: CASSLRGGEETQYF. CDR3 DNA sequence: TGTGCCAGCAGCTTAAGAGGGGGTGAAGAGACCCAGTACTTC.